Listed here are 11 T cell receptor beta chains from one sample, sequenced in a study of CD8+ T cells in alopecia areata. Following extraction, RNA underwent reverse transcription to cDNA, which served as the sequencing template. The assay was immunoSEQ multiplex PCR, and TCRdb's table has in-frame clones only and misses some. The sample has 64,000 or so clones, 46% seen once. Treatment meaning: oral pan-JAK inhibitor, 5-10 mg twice daily. The sample was CD8+ T cells sorted from blood, taken at approximately week 39, from a patient treated with tofacitinib. Receptors were obtained from a human donor with alopecia areata.

This chain joins TRBV7-9 and TRBJ2-1; 7 bases fit TRBD2. J gave up 5 bases and V 7 bases, and 11 bases lay outside the gene matches. The CDR3 contains 15 residues. Per the germline V gene, CDR1 is SEHNR and CDR2 is FQNEAQ (reference sequence). CDR3 amino acids: CASILRLAQNNEQFF. CDR3 coding DNA: TGTGCCAGCATCCTCCGACTAGCACAAAACAATGAGCAGTTCTTC.

This clone was picked up a small number of times. The chain uses TRBV29-1 and TRBJ2-7; TRBD1 agrees at 11 bases. In germline, CDR1 is SQVTM, CDR2 ANQGSEA. The CDR3 is 15 amino acids. The V and J ends lost 1 base and 5 bases, in that order; junction bases with no gene match: 7. Here the CDR3 DNA reads TGCAGCGTTGAAGGAGGGGACAGGGGGGCCCACGAGCAGTACTTC. As protein: CSVEGGDRGAHEQYF.

The genes are TRBV29-1 and TRBJ1-1, with 9 bases lining up with TRBD1. The CDR3 totals 14 residues. CDR1 and CDR2 (germline): SQVTM, ANQGSEA. V lost 7 bases, J lost 1 base, and 7 bases stayed unmatched. DNA for the CDR3: TGCAGCGCGGCCGGGACAGGGAGGAACACTGAAGCTTTCTTT. It encodes CSAAGTGRNTEAFF.

The rearrangement joins TRBV9 to TRBJ2-5; D is unresolved. From germline, CDR1 is SGDLS and CDR2 YYNGEE. V lost 3 bases, J lost 5 bases, and 11 bases lay in between. CDR3 length: 13 residues. CDR3 sequence: CASSEGSWETQYF. The CDR3 nucleotides are TGTGCCAGCAGCGAAGGTTCCTGGGAGACCCAGTACTTC.

This clone showed up just a few times. The chain combines TRBV6-6 with TRBJ2-1; no firm D call. Germline V gene lookup returns CDR1 MNHNY and CDR2 SVGAGI (reference sequence). The ends were cut back, 6 bases at V and 3 bases at J, with 9 bases in the middle. This CDR3 has 13 amino acids. The chain's CDR3 is CASSIGFYNEQFF. In nucleotides, the CDR3 is TGTGCCAGCAGCATAGGATTCTACAATGAGCAGTTCTTC.

The chain uses TRBV6-5 and TRBJ2-7; D unresolved. Looked up from germline, CDR1 is MNHEY and CDR2 is SVGAGI. Between the trimmed V and J ends, which lost 5 bases and 3 bases, there was a span of 17 bases. The CDR3 is 15 residues long. CDR3 sequence reads: CASSPDGQPYYEQYF. In DNA form, the CDR3 reads TGTGCCAGCAGTCCGGACGGCCAGCCCTACTACGAGCAGTACTTC.

This clone was detected many times. The chain combines TRBV27 with TRBJ1-5; 9 bases line up with TRBD1. The CDR3 length is 15 residues. From germline, CDR1 is MNHEY and CDR2 SMNVEV (reference sequence). The V gene end was trimmed by 0 bases and the J gene end by 11 bases; junction bases not matched to a gene: 8. CDR3 region: CASSLSGTGRISQHF. Here the CDR3 DNA reads TGTGCCAGCAGTTTATCGGGGACAGGGCGAATATCCCAGCATTTT.

This chain links TRBV18 with TRBJ2-5; D perhaps matches TRBD1 (6 bases). The CDR3 sequence is 14 residues long. Germline-derived CDR1 and CDR2 are KGHSH and LQKENI. V lost 2 bases and J lost 0, with 7 bases in between. Here the CDR3 DNA reads TGTGCCAGCTCACCATGGGACAACCAAGAGACCCAGTACTTC. Translation gives CASSPWDNQETQYF.

This sequence joins TRBV5-1 and TRBJ2-7; the D is unclear. Germline CDR1 SGHRS, CDR2 YFSETQ. Trimming shortened V by 0 bases and J by 7 bases, and 8 bases separated the two germline ends. There are 12 residues in the CDR3. The CDR3 DNA follows: TGCGCCAGCAGCTTGGGCCCTAGTGAGCAGTACTTC. It is translated as CASSLGPSEQYF.

The CDR3 is CSVVEAGGSGNTIYF. The CDR3 nucleotides are TGCAGCGTTGTTGAGGCAGGAGGCTCTGGAAACACCATATATTTT. This chain links TRBV29-1 with TRBJ1-3; no firm D call. V gave up 4 bases and J gave up 0 bases, with 13 bases separating them. The CDR3 covers 15 residues. Looked up from germline, CDR1 is SQVTM and CDR2 is ANQGSEA.

Only a few counts were recorded for this clone. This sequence joins TRBV29-1 and TRBJ2-5, with D possibly TRBD1 on 5 matching bases. CDR3 length: 13 amino acids. The V and J ends lost 1 base and 2 bases respectively, with 8 bases between them. Germline CDR1 is SQVTM and CDR2 is ANQGSEA. CDR3 loop: CSVEGYRQETQYF. The CDR3 nucleotides are TGCAGCGTTGAAGGTTACAGGCAAGAGACCCAGTACTTC.